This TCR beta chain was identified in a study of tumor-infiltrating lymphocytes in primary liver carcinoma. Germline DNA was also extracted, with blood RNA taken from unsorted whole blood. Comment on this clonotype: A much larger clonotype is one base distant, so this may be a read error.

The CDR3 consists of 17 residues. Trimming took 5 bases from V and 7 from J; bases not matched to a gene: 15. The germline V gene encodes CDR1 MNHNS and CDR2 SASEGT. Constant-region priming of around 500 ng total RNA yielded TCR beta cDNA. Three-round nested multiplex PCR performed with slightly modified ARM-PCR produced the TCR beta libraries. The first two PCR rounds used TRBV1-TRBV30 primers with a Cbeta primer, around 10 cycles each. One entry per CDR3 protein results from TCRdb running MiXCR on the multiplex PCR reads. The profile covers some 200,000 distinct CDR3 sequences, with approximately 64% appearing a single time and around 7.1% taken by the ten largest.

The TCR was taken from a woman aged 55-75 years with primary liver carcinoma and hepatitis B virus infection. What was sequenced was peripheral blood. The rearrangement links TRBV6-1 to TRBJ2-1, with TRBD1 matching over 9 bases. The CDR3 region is CASSMGATGGFWNEQFF. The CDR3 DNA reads TGTGCCAGCAGTATGGGGGCTACAGGGGGCTTTTGGAATGAGCAGTTCTTC.